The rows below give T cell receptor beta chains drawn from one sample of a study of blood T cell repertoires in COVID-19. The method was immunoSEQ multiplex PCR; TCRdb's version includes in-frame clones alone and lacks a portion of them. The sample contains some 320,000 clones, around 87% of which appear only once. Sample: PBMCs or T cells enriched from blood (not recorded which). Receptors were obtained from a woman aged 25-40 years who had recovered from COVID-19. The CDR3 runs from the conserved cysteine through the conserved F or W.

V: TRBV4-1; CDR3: CASSQVEYSAGNRNTEAFF
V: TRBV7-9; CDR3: CASSLARQDTPVRAPLHF
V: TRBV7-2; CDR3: CASSSYMSGTADSGNTIYF
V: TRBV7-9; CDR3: CASSLARGPAAYGYTF
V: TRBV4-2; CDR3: CASSHRGRGQDYSTLDTEAFF
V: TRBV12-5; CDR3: CASGLDYQGPIF
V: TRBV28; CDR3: CASSGRGRGYTF
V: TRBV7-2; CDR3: CASSLGTGGYQPQHF
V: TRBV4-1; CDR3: CASSPPGYGYTF
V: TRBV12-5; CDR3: CASGPTETGNTEAFF
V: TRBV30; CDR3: CAWSVHGLETQYF
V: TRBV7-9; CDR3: CASAGEGGYTF
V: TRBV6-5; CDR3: CASSPDRRIFHF
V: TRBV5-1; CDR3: CASSSALRQGQGNYGYTF
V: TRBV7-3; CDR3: CASSPSGTTLSGANVLTF
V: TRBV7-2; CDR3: CASSLGPVVNEQFF
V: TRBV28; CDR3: CASSSVDRGIYEQYF
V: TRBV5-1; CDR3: CASSLGMRGLGIDGYTF
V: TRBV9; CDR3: CASSAAGQNTEAFF
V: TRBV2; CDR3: CASRAGQGRYEQYF
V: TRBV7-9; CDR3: CASTHPGASPLHF
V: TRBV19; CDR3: CASSSLAGGTEQFF
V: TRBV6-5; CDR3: CASSYSVNYGYTF
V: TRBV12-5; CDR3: CASHGGANTGELFF
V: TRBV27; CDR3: CASSLVGSGVLNEQFF
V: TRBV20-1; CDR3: CSASAGTGAFF
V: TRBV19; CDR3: CASSTGQLSEQYF
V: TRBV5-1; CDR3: CASSWTGLYNEQFF
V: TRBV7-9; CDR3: CAVQVPTYEQYF
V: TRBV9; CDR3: CASSTGHGEKLFF
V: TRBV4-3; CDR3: CASSQDLYVVGEGDGYTF
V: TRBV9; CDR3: CASSPRPRVDGYTF
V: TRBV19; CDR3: CASRRGTGGGKNIQYF
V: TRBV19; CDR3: CASSAGRTSWEKLFF
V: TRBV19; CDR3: CASSNREGGYTF
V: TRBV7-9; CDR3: CASSFGQNIQYF
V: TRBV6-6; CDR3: CASSYSTRGGETQYF
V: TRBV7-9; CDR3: CASSHESDRAYGYTF
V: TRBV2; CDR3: CASTGGQGYGYTF
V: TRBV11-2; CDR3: CASSFGVKGYGYTF
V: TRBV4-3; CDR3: CASSQFTGLNTEAFF
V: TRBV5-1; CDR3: CASSLGTGGTDEQYF
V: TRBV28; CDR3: CASSAYEMNTEAFF
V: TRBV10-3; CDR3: CAIKGAGGKETQYF
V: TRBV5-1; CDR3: CASRRGMNTEAFF
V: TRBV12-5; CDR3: CASGSAGINEQFF
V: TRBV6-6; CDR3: CASSLPSGGLEQFF
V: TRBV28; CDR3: CASGQGPPRELFF